These 18 T cell receptor beta chains originate from one sample sequenced in a study of T cell repertoires in cytomegalovirus infection. TCRdb re-called the reads with MiXCR, one entry per CDR3 protein. Among 500,000 or so distinct CDR3 sequences listed, more than 15% were seen once. The sequencing sample was made of CD8+ T cells from PBMCs. All receptors come from a human donor in good health (CMV status not recorded). Some clones in this sample may be carry-over from other donors' samples.

This chain uses TRBV14 with TRBJ1-2, with D hard to call. This CDR3 has 13 residues. The germline V gene encodes CDR1 SGHDN and CDR2 FVKESK. Trimming cost V 2 bases and J 1 base, with 5 bases left between them. CDR3 sequence reads: CASSQRVNYGYTF. In nucleotides, the CDR3 is TGTGCCAGCAGCCAACGGGTTAACTATGGCTACACCTTC.

The V call is TRBV20-1, the J call TRBJ2-7; D is unclear. The length of the CDR3 is 11 residues. The germline V gene encodes CDR1 DFQATT and CDR2 SNEGSKA (reference sequence). V shed 5 bases and J shed 4 bases, with 9 bases lying between them. The CDR3 nucleotides are TGCAGTGCTCCTGGTTTTTACGAGCAGTACTTC. It is translated as CSAPGFYEQYF.

This chain uses TRBV9 with TRBJ2-1; no reliable D call. Germline V CDR1 and CDR2: SGDLS, YYNGEE. The CDR3 totals 13 residues. V shed 1 base and J shed 12 bases, with 14 bases lying between them. As DNA, the CDR3 is TGTGCCAGCAGCGTACTACGTCGGCTAGGGCAGTTCTTC. It specifies CASSVLRRLGQFF. The full variable domain, rest sourced from reference TRBV9 and TRBJ2-1, is DSGVTQTPKHLITATGQRVTLRCSPRSGDLSVYWYQQSLDQGLQFLIQYYNGEERAKGNILERFSAQQFPDLHSELNLSSLELGDSALYFCASSVLRRLGQFFGPGTRLTVL.

The chain links TRBV2 to TRBJ1-4; 7 positions agree with TRBD1. The CDR3 loop spans 18 amino acids. V gave up 3 bases and J gave up 2 bases; unmatched junction bases: 12. Germline V gene lookup returns CDR1 SNHLY and CDR2 FYNNEI. The CDR3 region has the DNA TGTGCCAGCAGTGAGGACAGGTGGATTGAGGGTACTAATGAAAAACTGTTTTTT. This codes for CASSEDRWIEGTNEKLFF.

At least ten counts were recorded for this clonotype. The chain recombines TRBV7-9 with TRBJ2-5; D is uncertain. Germline-derived CDR1 and CDR2 are SEHNR and FQNEAQ (reference sequence). Trimming left V 3 bases short and J 3 bases short, with 14 bases between. The CDR3 length is 15 residues. CDR3 sequence reads: CASSFRVGLKETQYF. The CDR3 DNA follows: TGTGCCAGCAGCTTCCGGGTGGGGTTGAAAGAGACCCAGTACTTC.

In this sample, this clonotype turned up many times. This chain uses TRBV7-8 with TRBJ2-6; TRBD1 aligns across 8 bases. The length of the CDR3 is 16 residues. The J segment lost 4 bases and the V segment lost 4 bases, leaving 6 bases of the junction unmatched. Germline V lookup: CDR1 SGHVS, CDR2 FQNEAQ. Here the CDR3 reads CASSSRQGAGANVLTF. CDR3 bases: TGTGCCAGCAGCTCGCGCCAGGGGGCCGGGGCCAACGTCCTGACTTTC.

This clonotype was recorded many times. J is TRBJ1-2 and V is TRBV5-4, with 10 bases lining up with TRBD1. The junction had 7 bases not matched to a gene; V was cut back by 4 bases and J by 4 bases. The germline V gene encodes CDR1 SGHNT and CDR2 YYREEE (reference sequence). CDR3 length: 15 residues. CDR3 nucleotide sequence: TGTGCCAGCAGCGGGGACAGGGGAGTAACCTATGGCTACACCTTC. Translation: CASSGDRGVTYGYTF.

Only a few counts were recorded for this clonotype. V is TRBV19 and J is TRBJ1-1; possibly TRBD1 for D (6 bases). Trimming took 10 bases from V and 5 from J, leaving 17 bases between them. Germline CDR1 is LNHDA and CDR2 is SQIVND (reference sequence). The CDR3 contains 13 residues. The CDR3 DNA reads TGTGCCATAATGGGGGGGCTCGGAACTGAAGCTTTCTTT. This translates into CAIMGGLGTEAFF.

This clonotype was detected a few times. The chain combines TRBV5-1 with TRBJ2-7, with D unclear. CDR1 and CDR2 from the germline V gene are SGHRS and YFSETQ. The CDR3 runs 14 residues. Deletions cut 0 bases from V and 0 bases from J, with 7 bases between. The CDR3 loop is CASSLEGISYEQYF. The CDR3 nucleotides are TGCGCCAGCAGCTTGGAAGGGATCTCCTACGAGCAGTACTTC.

This clonotype was seen ten or more times. The rearrangement links TRBV7-9 to TRBJ2-4; TRBD1 aligns across 9 bases. Germline lookup yields CDR1 SEHNR and CDR2 FQNEAQ (reference sequence). This CDR3 is 16 amino acids long. V was pared by 5 bases and J by 2 bases, with 7 bases of the junction left unmatched. The CDR3 bases are TGTGCCAGCAGCCCAGGGGACAGGGCGACCAAAAACATTCAGTACTTC. Amino acid sequence: CASSPGDRATKNIQYF.

The sample holds many counts of this clonotype. V and J are TRBV6-5 and TRBJ2-2; D may be TRBD1 (6 bases). CDR1 MNHEY and CDR2 SVGAGI come from the germline V gene. The CDR3 is 13 residues long. V gave up 7 bases and J gave up 0 bases, with 6 bases separating them. As DNA, the CDR3 is TGTGCCAGCACAGGGGCGAACACCGGGGAGCTGTTTTTT. Residues: CASTGANTGELFF.

In its sample, this clonotype was seen many times. The chain combines TRBV7-6 with TRBJ2-5; the match to TRBD1 covers 9 bases. Germline V lookup: CDR1 SGHVS, CDR2 FNYEAQ. The CDR3 is 18 residues long. With V trimmed by 3 bases and J by 2 bases, 13 bases remained unmatched. CDR3 bases: TGTGCCAGCAGCTTTAACCCCCTTGGGACAGGGAGGCAAGAGACCCAGTACTTC. Protein: CASSFNPLGTGRQETQYF.

V and J are TRBV7-9 and TRBJ2-6, with 9 bases matching TRBD1. Unmatched junction bases numbered 11, after V lost 3 bases and J lost 2 bases. Per the germline V gene, CDR1 is SEHNR and CDR2 is FQNEAQ (reference sequence). This CDR3 has 19 amino acids. CDR3 sequence: CASSFPGQGTSPGANVLTF. In nucleotides, the CDR3 is TGTGCCAGCAGCTTCCCGGGACAGGGTACCTCTCCTGGGGCCAACGTCCTGACTTTC.

V gene TRBV7-9 combines with J gene TRBJ2-5; D gene ambiguous. This CDR3 has 12 amino acids. Germline CDR1 SEHNR, CDR2 FQNEAQ (reference sequence). V was cut by 4 bases and J by 5 bases, with 8 bases left in between. The CDR3: CASSSRRETQYF. In nucleotides, the CDR3 is TGTGCCAGCAGCTCGCGTAGGGAGACCCAGTACTTC.

This clonotype showed up many times. The chain couples TRBV27 to TRBJ2-7; 10 bases line up with TRBD2. CDR1 is MNHEY, CDR2 SMNVEV, per germline (reference sequence). The CDR3 extends over 15 amino acids. After removal of 5 bases from V and 3 bases from J, the junction contained 7 bases not matched to a gene. CDR3 region: CASSTQREGDYEQYF. The CDR3 region has the DNA TGTGCCAGCAGTACTCAGCGGGAGGGAGACTACGAGCAGTACTTC.

This clonotype was detected ten times or more. The V and J genes are TRBV7-8 and TRBJ2-3; tentatively, D is TRBD2 (6 bases). This CDR3 is built from 15 residues. The V and J ends lost 5 bases and 2 bases respectively, with 14 bases between them. Germline V lookup: CDR1 SGHVS, CDR2 FQNEAQ. DNA for the CDR3: TGTGCCAGCAGCGGTTCGGGGGAGGACACAGATACGCAGTATTTT. Translated: CASSGSGEDTDTQYF.

This clonotype was recorded a few times. The chain recombines TRBV6-5 with TRBJ1-2, with 8 positions matching TRBD1. V lost 3 bases, J lost 3 bases, and 3 bases stayed unmatched. CDR1 is MNHEY and CDR2 is SVGAGI in the germline V gene. The CDR3 covers 14 residues. The CDR3 DNA reads TGTGCCAGCAGTTATGCACAGGGGGACTATGGCTACACCTTC. Translation gives CASSYAQGDYGYTF.

This clonotype was observed a few times. V gene TRBV27 combines with J gene TRBJ1-1; D gene unclear. V lost 3 bases and J 7 bases, leaving 12 bases between the germline ends. CDR1 and CDR2 (germline): MNHEY, SMNVEV (reference sequence). The CDR3 has 13 amino acids. For the CDR3, the DNA is TGTGCCAGCAGTTTGTCGGCGGGCCTTGAAGCTTTCTTT. This sequence encodes CASSLSAGLEAFF.